This T cell receptor beta chain was obtained from a study of a mutant IDH1 vaccine in newly diagnosed glioma. Turning to the study itself: Patients were started on vaccination 4-6 weeks after radiotherapy alone, or with temozolomide cycles. Treated patients were around 62% male, approximately 38% female, mean age about 41 years. Earlier therapy was either radiotherapy, temozolomide, or both, and most got both.

TCRdb's copy holds only in-frame clones and misses some; the assay was immunoSEQ multiplex PCR. Counted here are 25,000 to 30,000 clones, about four fifths occurring once; the ten biggest clones make up around 7.6%. As concerns this clone: The antigen is not known.

Time point specified: week 35, safety follow-up. Vaccine doses each comprised 300 ug of mutant IDH1 20-mer peptide, with topical imiquimod. The sample in question was PBMCs, obtained from a glioma patient whose treatment included an IDH1 peptide vaccine. The clonotype was recovered from a man over 45 with glioma.

The CDR3 DNA reads as TGTGCCAGCAGCTCGCTGGGACAGGGTTTAAATAATTCACCCCTCCACTTT. Translated: CASSSLGQGLNNSPLHF. This rearrangement joins TRBV5-6 to TRBJ1-6; 9 nucleotides align to TRBD1. With V trimmed by 3 bases and J by 5 bases, 9 bases remained unmatched. Germline CDR1 and CDR2: SGHDT and YYEEEE. This CDR3 region has 17 residues.